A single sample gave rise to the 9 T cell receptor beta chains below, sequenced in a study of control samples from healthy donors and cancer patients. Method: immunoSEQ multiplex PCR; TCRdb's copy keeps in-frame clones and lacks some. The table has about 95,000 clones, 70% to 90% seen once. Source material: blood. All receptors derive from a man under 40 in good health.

CDR3 in DNA: TGTGCCAGTAGCCCGGGACAGGCGGTTTATAGCAATCAGCCCCAGCATTTT. Protein product: CASSPGQAVYSNQPQHF. The genes are TRBV19 and TRBJ1-5; TRBD1 matches 8 bases. CDR1 LNHDA and CDR2 SQIVND come from the germline V gene (reference sequence). J lost 0 bases, V lost 6 bases, and 10 bases had no gene match. The CDR3 runs to 17 residues.

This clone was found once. The CDR3 nucleotides are TGCGCCAGCACCCCCCACGACAGGGCCCACGAGCAGTACTTC. This translates into CASTPHDRAHEQYF. The rearrangement links TRBV5-1 to TRBJ2-7; TRBD1 matches 7 bases. Germline CDR1 and CDR2: SGHRS and YFSETQ. V gave up 6 bases and J gave up 5 bases; unmatched junction bases: 11. The CDR3 contains 14 residues.

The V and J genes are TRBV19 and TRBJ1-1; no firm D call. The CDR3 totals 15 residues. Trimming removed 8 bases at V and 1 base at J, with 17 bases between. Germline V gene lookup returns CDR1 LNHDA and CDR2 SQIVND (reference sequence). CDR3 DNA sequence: TGTGCCAGTCATGAAACGGGCAGCCCGAACACTGAAGCTTTCTTT. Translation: CASHETGSPNTEAFF.

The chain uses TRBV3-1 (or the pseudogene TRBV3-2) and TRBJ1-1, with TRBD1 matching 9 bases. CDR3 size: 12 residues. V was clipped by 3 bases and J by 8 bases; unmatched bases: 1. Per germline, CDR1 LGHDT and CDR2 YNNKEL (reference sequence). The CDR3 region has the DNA TGTGCCAGCAGCCACGGGACAGGGGAAGCTTTCTTT. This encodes CASSHGTGEAFF.

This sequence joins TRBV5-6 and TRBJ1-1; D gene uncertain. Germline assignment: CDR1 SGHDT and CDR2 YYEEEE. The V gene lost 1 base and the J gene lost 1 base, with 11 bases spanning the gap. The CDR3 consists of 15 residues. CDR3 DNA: TGTGCCAGCAGCTTGTTTACCGTCCCGAACACTGAAGCTTTCTTT. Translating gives CASSLFTVPNTEAFF. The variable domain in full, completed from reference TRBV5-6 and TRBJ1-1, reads DAGVTQSPTHLIKTRGQQVTLRCSPKSGHDTVSWYQQALGQGPQFIFQYYEEEERQRGNFPDRFSGHQFPNYSSELNVNALLLGDSALYLCASSLFTVPNTEAFFGQGTRLTVV.

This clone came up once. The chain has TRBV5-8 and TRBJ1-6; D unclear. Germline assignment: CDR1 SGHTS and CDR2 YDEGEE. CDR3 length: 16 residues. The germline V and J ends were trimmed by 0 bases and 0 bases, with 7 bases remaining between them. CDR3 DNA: TGTGCCAGCAGCTTGGAAGGGAGCTCCTATAATTCACCCCTCCACTTT. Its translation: CASSLEGSSYNSPLHF.

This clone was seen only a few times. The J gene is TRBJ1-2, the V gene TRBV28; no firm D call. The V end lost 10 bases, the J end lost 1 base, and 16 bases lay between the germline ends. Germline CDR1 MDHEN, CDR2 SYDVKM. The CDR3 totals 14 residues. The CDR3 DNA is TGTGCCACAGAAGAGGGAATAGTTAACTATGGCTACACCTTC. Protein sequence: CATEEGIVNYGYTF.

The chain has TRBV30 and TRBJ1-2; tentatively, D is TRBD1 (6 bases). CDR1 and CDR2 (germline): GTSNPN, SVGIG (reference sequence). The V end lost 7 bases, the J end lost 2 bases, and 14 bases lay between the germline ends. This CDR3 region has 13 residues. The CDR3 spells CAFTTTGNYGYTF. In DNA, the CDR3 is TGTGCCTTTACGACTACAGGGAACTATGGCTACACCTTC.

In DNA, the CDR3 is TGTGCCAGCAGCTTAGGTCACTCACGGGACACTGAAGCTTTCTTT. The encoded protein is CASSLGHSRDTEAFF. This chain connects TRBV11-3 to TRBJ1-1; D gene uncertain. V lost 1 base, J lost 3 bases, and 12 bases lay in between. Germline-derived CDR1 and CDR2 are SGHNT and YENEEA. The CDR3 is 15 residues long.